Below, 9 T cell receptor beta chains from the same sample are listed, as sequenced in a study of cytomegalovirus exposure and HLA in healthy donors. The PCR made use of 60 Vbeta and 13 Jbeta primers. Assay: immunoSEQ multiplex PCR; the TCRdb copy retains only in-frame clones and omits some. This sample yields 120,000 or so clones, of which 75% to 85% are seen a single time; approximately 9% belongs to the top ten. Specimen: PBMCs. The receptor set was obtained from a young man in good health and CMV-seropositive.

V and J are TRBV5-1 and TRBJ2-7; 9 bases are a match to TRBD1. This CDR3 comprises 17 residues. Germline V gene lookup returns CDR1 SGHRS and CDR2 YFSETQ. J lost 5 bases, V lost 5 bases, and 17 bases had no gene match. The CDR3 coding sequence is TGCGCCAGCAGGGGAGGTCCCTACGGGACAGGGCGGAACGAGCAGTACTTC. It is translated as CASRGGPYGTGRNEQYF.

Worth noting for this clone: Other DNA variants within this sample encode the same CDR3. This sequence joins TRBV6-5 and TRBJ2-7; D may be TRBD2 (5 bases). The length of the CDR3 is 13 residues. CDR1 MNHEY and CDR2 SVGAGI come from the germline V gene. Deletions cut 8 bases from V and 3 bases from J, with 14 bases between. CDR3 coding DNA: TGTGCCAGCGCTCGGACCAGCGGCTACGAGCAGTACTTC. Its protein is CASARTSGYEQYF.

This clone has only one observation. The chain links TRBV4-1 to TRBJ2-7; D is unclear. Germline assignment: CDR1 MGHRA and CDR2 YSYEKL. The CDR3 length is 14 residues. V lost 1 base, J lost 2 bases, and 9 bases lay in between. The CDR3 protein is CASSQVRGPYEQYF. The CDR3 coding sequence is TGCGCCAGCAGCCAAGTTCGCGGTCCCTACGAGCAGTACTTC.

The rearrangement joins TRBV4-1 to TRBJ2-7; 7 nucleotides line up with TRBD1. Trimming took 1 base from V and 5 from J; bases not matched to a gene: 11. The CDR3 runs to 16 residues. Germline V gene data show CDR1 as MGHRA and CDR2 as YSYEKL. CDR3: CASSQVPGQQFDEQYF. The CDR3 nucleotides read TGCGCCAGCAGCCAAGTACCGGGACAGCAGTTCGACGAGCAGTACTTC.

This clone was seen once. The chain employs TRBV7-9 and TRBJ2-2; 8 bases match TRBD2. The CDR3 runs to 15 residues. J gave up 8 bases and V 5 bases, and 10 bases lay outside the gene matches. Germline-derived CDR1 and CDR2 are SEHNR and FQNEAQ (reference sequence). CDR3 nucleotide sequence: TGTGCCAGCAGCCCCCGACTAGCGCGGCGGGGGGAGCTGTTTTTT. Protein sequence: CASSPRLARRGELFF.

In its sample, this clone was seen a few times. The V and J genes are TRBV6-1 and TRBJ1-2, with unresolved D. Trimming removed 2 bases from V and 5 bases from J, with 15 bases in between. The CDR3 has 15 amino acids. The germline V gene encodes CDR1 MNHNS and CDR2 SASEGT. The CDR3 DNA is TGTGCCAGCAGTGAAATGCGGGGTCTTCATTATGGCTACACCTTC. Amino acid sequence: CASSEMRGLHYGYTF.

This chain links TRBV29-1 with TRBJ1-1; D is unclear. Germline V lookup: CDR1 SQVTM, CDR2 ANQGSEA. V lost 8 bases and J lost 5, with 18 bases in between. The CDR3 extends over 13 amino acids. This CDR3 reads CSTRLAGVTEAFF. Here the CDR3 DNA reads TGCAGCACACGACTGGCCGGGGTGACTGAAGCTTTCTTT.

CDR3 protein: CASSMRRGRGNTEAFF. The CDR3 DNA sequence: TGTGCCAGTAGTATGAGGAGGGGGCGCGGGAACACTGAAGCTTTCTTT. J is TRBJ1-1 and V is TRBV19; 7 nucleotides agree with TRBD1. The CDR3 consists of 16 residues. Germline-derived CDR1 and CDR2 are LNHDA and SQIVND (reference sequence). The V gene end was trimmed by 3 bases and the J gene end by 1 base; junction bases not matched to a gene: 8.

Comments on this clone: One junction end does not reproduce the germline sequence, and a read error may be involved. The V and J genes are TRBV6-5 and TRBJ1-1; D remains unclear. CDR1 and CDR2 from the germline V gene are MNHEY and SVGAGI. This CDR3 has 13 amino acids. The CDR3 nucleotides read TGTGCCAGCAGTTACGAGAGGAACACTGAAACTTTCTTT. It is translated as CASSYERNTETFF.